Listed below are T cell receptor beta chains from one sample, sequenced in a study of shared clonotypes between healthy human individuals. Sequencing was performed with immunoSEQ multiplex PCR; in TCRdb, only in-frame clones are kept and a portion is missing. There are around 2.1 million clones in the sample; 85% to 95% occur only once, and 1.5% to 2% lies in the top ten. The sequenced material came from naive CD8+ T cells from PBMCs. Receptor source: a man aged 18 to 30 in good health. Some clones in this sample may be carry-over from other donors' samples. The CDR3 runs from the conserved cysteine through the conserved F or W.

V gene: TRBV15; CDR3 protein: CATSREQSLWGTGELFF
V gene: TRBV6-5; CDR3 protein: CASSYSTGARFFEAFF
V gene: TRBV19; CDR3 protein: CATSSDREVDGTEAFF
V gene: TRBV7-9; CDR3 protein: CASSLGAMNTEAFF
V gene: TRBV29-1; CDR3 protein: CSVKQGGDLVWIF
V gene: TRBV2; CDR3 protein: CASSRDSGTTSYEQYF
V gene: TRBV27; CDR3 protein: CASSLTVGFTEAFF
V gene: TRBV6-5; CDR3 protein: CASREGQYTGELFF
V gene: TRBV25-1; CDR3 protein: CASTPGPRGEKLFF
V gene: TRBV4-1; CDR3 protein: CASSRLGPGHRTDTQYF
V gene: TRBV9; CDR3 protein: CASSGIVHGELFF
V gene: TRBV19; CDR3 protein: CASSQGQGMADTQYF
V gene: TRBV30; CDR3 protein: CAWNEAGTNTEAFF